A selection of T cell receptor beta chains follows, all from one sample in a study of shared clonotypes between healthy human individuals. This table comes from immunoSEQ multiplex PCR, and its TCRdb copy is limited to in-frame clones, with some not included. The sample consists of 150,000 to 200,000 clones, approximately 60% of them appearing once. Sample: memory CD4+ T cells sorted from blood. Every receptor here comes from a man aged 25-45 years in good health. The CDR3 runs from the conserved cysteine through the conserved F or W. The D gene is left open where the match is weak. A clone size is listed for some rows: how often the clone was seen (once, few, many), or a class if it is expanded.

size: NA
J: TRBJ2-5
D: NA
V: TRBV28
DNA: TGTGCCAGCAGACTCGGACTGCAAGAGACCCAGTACTTC
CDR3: CASRLGLQETQYF

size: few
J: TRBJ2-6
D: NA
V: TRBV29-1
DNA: TGCAGCGTTGTAGGGTACTCTGGGGCCAACGTCCTGACTTTC
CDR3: CSVVGYSGANVLTF

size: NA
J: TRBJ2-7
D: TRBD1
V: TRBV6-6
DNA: TGTGCCTCGACAGGGAATTCCTACGAGCAGTACTTC
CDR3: CASTGNSYEQYF

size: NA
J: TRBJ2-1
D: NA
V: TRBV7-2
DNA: TGTGCCAGCAGCGGAGGGCCCCTAGCGTTGAGCCCCAATGAGCAGTTCTTC
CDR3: CASSGGPLALSPNEQFF

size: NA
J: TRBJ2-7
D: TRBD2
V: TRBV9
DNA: TGTGCCAGCAGCGTGGGGGGGTCCTCCTACGAGCAGTACTTC
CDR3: CASSVGGSSYEQYF

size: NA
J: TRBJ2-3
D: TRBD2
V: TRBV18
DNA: TGTGCCAGCTCAGGAGGACTAGCGGGGGTCACAGATACGCAGTATTTT
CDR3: CASSGGLAGVTDTQYF

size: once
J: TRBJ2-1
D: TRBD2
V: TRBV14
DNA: TGTGCCAGCAGCCAAGAGCCCGGGACTAGAGAGTTCTTC
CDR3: CASSQEPGTREFF

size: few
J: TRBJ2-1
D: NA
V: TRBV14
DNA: TGTGCCAGCAGCCAGCAGAGTAATGAGCAGTTCTTC
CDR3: CASSQQSNEQFF

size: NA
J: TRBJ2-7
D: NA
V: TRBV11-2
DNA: TGTGCCAGCAGCTTGGGGGGGCTAGCGGCCGTCTCCTACGAGCAGTACTTC
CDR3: CASSLGGLAAVSYEQYF

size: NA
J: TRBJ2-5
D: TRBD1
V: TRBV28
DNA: TGTGCCAGCACCCCGGGACAGGGGTATATAGAGACCCAGTACTTC
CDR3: CASTPGQGYIETQYF

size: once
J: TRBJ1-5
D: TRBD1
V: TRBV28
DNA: TGTGCCAGCAGTTTTGGAGGACAGGGGGCCAGAGATCAGCCCCAGCATTTT
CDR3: CASSFGGQGARDQPQHF

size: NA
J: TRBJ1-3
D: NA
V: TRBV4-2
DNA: TGTGCCAGCAGCCAAACCTCAGGAGCCTCTGGAAACACCATATATTTT
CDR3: CASSQTSGASGNTIYF

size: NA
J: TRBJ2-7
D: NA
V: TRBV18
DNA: TGTGCCAGCTCACCACCATTAGGCGACTGGGGGTACGAGCAGTACTTC
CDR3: CASSPPLGDWGYEQYF

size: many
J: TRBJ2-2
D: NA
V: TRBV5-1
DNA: TGCGCCAGCAGCCGCGGCCTTGACACCGGGGAGCTGTTTTTT
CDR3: CASSRGLDTGELFF

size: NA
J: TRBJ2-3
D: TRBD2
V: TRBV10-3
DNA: TGTGCCATCAGTCAGACTAGCGGAGCCGGTGGAGATACGCAGTATTTT
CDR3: CAISQTSGAGGDTQYF

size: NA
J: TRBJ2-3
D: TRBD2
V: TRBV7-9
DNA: TGTGCCAGCAGCTCGGGACTAGCGGGACCCACAGATACGCAGTATTTT
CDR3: CASSSGLAGPTDTQYF

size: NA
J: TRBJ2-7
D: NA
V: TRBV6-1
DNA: TGTGCCAGCAGGAACACCGGGACGGTCGTTGAGCAGTACTTC
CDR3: CASRNTGTVVEQYF